This T cell receptor (beta chain) was found in a study of cytomegalovirus exposure and HLA in healthy donors. Amplification used 60 Vbeta primers and 13 Jbeta primers. TCRdb's table, derived via immunoSEQ multiplex PCR, lists solely in-frame clones and lacks some. In the table there are over 150,000 clones, approximately 80% of which are singletons. CDR3 length: 11 amino acids. Per the germline V gene, CDR1 is DFQATT and CDR2 is SNEGSKA (reference sequence). The J segment lost 6 bases and the V segment lost 4 bases, leaving 3 bases of the junction unmatched. J is TRBJ2-7 and V is TRBV20-1; 7 bases align to TRBD1. Sequencing used PBMCs. The TCR originated in a woman aged 40 to 50 in good health and CMV-seropositive. CDR3 nucleotides: TGCAGTGCTACCGACAGGGTCGAGCAGTACTTC. Translation gives CSATDRVEQYF.